The sequence of this T cell receptor (beta chain) was determined in a study of shared clonotypes between healthy human individuals. Method: immunoSEQ multiplex PCR; TCRdb's copy keeps in-frame clones and lacks some. This sample carries about 680,000 clones, 92% of them seen once, and the ten largest clones take 24%. Study observations and caveats: Sampling was confined to blood; repertoires within tissues likely differ. Rarefaction curves obtained for sorted subsets showed sequencing incomplete despite large depth. A reduction in generation probabilities was seen for non-shared clonotypes relative to those shared by all four donors.

With regard to this clone: Antigen specificity is unknown.

The CDR3 covers 16 residues. Trimming took 3 bases from V and 3 from J, leaving 14 bases between them. Per the germline V gene, CDR1 is LNHDA and CDR2 is SQIVND (reference sequence). Terminally differentiated effector memory CD45RA+ cells were excluded from the naive CD8 cells, which were CD45RO-negative and positively selected for CCR7. Material for sequencing was naive CD8+ T cells sorted from blood. The TCR sequence derives from a man younger than 40 in good health. V is TRBV19 and J is TRBJ2-2; D remains ambiguous. CDR3 coding DNA: TGTGCCAGTAGTATTGACGCTATGTTGGACACCGGGGAGCTGTTTTTT. This gives the protein CASSIDAMLDTGELFF.